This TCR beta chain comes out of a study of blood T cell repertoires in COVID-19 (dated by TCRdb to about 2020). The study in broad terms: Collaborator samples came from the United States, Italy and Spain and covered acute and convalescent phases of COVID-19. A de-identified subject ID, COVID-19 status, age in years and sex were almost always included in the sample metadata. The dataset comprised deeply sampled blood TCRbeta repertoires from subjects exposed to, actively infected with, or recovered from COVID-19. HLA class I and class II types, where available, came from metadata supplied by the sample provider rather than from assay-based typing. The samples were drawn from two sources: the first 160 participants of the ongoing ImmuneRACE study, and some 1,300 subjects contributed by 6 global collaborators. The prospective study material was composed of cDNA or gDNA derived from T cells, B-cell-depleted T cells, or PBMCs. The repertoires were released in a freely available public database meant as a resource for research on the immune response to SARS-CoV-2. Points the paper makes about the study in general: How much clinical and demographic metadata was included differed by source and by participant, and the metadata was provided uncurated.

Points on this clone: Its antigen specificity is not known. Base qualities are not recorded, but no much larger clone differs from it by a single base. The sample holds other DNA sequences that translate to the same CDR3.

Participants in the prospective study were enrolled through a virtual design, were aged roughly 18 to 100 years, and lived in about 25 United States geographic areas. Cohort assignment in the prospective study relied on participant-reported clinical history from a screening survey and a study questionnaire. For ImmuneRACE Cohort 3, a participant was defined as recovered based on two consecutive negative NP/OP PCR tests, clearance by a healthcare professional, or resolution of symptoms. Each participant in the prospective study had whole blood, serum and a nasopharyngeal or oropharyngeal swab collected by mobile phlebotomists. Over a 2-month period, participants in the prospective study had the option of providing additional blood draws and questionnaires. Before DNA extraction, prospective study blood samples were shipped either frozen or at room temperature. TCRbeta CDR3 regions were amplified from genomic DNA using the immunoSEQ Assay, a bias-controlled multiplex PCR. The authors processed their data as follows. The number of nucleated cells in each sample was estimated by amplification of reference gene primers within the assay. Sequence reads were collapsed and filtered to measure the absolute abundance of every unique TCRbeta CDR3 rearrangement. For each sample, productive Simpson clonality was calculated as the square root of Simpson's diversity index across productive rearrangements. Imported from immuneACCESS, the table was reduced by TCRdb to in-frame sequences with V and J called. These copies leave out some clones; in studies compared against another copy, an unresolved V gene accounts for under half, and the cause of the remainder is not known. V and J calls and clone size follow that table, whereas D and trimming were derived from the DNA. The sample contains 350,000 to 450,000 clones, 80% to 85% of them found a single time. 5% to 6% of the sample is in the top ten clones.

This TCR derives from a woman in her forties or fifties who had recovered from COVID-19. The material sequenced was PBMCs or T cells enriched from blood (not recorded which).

The nucleotides read TGTGCCAGCAGTCCCGACAGCTATGGCTACACCTTC. It codes for CASSPDSYGYTF. The chain is assembled from TRBV12-3 or TRBV12-4 and TRBJ1-2; TRBD1 is a weak D gene call, 5 bases matching. V is reduced by 5 bases and J by 4 bases, leaving a spacing of 8 bases between them. Inclusive of the bounding cysteine and phenylalanine, the CDR3 is 12 residues long. CDR3 DNA only is kept here, 36 bases in frame from base 1.